This T cell receptor (beta chain) stems from a study of technical replicates of blood from a handful of donors. CDR1 is SGHNT and CDR2 is YYREEE in the germline V gene (reference sequence). This CDR3 region has 15 residues. The V segment lost 3 bases and the J segment 8 bases; nucleotides outside the gene matches: 13. Repertoires were generated with immunoSEQ multiplex PCR, while TCRdb's copy carries only in-frame clones and drops some. Of 40,000 to 60,000 clones in the sample, 92% were seen once. The chain has TRBV5-4 and TRBJ1-2; TRBD1 matches at 7 bases. Sequenced sample: PBMCs. This clonotype was sampled from a human donor in good health. Some clones in this sample may be carry-over from other donors' samples. DNA of the CDR3: TGTGCCAGCAGCTCAGCAGACAGGGTGAGAGGAGGCTACACCTTC. Protein sequence: CASSSADRVRGGYTF.